Listed here are 29 T cell receptor beta chains from one sample, sequenced in a study of cytomegalovirus exposure and HLA in healthy donors. Primers included in the PCR were 60 Vbeta and 13 Jbeta primers. Assay used: immunoSEQ multiplex PCR; TCRdb lists only in-frame clones, some missing. The table shows around 110,000 clones, with 81% occurring only once. The sample was PBMCs. These TCRs come from a young woman in good health and CMV-seronegative.

This chain connects TRBV4-1 to TRBJ2-2; D not certain. The length of the CDR3 is 14 residues. With 1 base removed from V and 4 bases from J, the gap between germline ends came to 7 bases. Germline loops: CDR1 MGHRA, CDR2 YSYEKL. CDR3 in DNA: TGCGCCAGCAGCCAAGGATATAGCACCGGGGAGCTGTTTTTT. Its protein product is CASSQGYSTGELFF.

Only a few counts were recorded for this clone. The genes are TRBV28 and TRBJ2-1; 14 nucleotides agree with TRBD2. Germline V CDR1 and CDR2: MDHEN, SYDVKM. The junction had 13 bases not matched to a gene; V was cut back by 3 bases and J by 0 bases. CDR3 length: 21 residues. For the CDR3, the DNA is TGTGCCAGCAGTTTTCCCATGACTAGCGGGAGGGCCGTGAACTCCTACAATGAGCAGTTCTTC. Translation gives CASSFPMTSGRAVNSYNEQFF.

The chain carries TRBV18 and TRBJ1-3; 9 bases are shared with TRBD1. The germline V gene has CDR1 KGHSH and CDR2 LQKENI. This CDR3 has 15 amino acids. V lost 6 bases to trimming and J lost 2 bases; unmatched junction nucleotides: 5. In DNA form, the CDR3 reads TGTGCCAGCTCGCCTAGACAGGGGGCTGGAAACACCATATATTTT. Protein sequence: CASSPRQGAGNTIYF.

In this sample, this clone turned up once. As DNA, the CDR3 is TGTGCCAGCAGCTTGACCGGTCGGACCGGGGAGCTGTTTTTT. Translating gives CASSLTGRTGELFF. The chain recombines TRBV5-6 with TRBJ2-2; D gene unclear. This CDR3 spans 14 amino acids. Between the trimmed V and J ends, which lost 1 base and 5 bases, there was a span of 9 bases. Per germline, CDR1 SGHDT and CDR2 YYEEEE.

This clone came up a few times. The rearrangement uses TRBV19 and TRBJ2-7; possible D gene TRBD1, 6 bases. V was cut by 4 bases and J by 2 bases, with 9 bases left in between. CDR1 and CDR2 from the germline V gene are LNHDA and SQIVND (reference sequence). The CDR3 has 13 amino acids. In DNA, the CDR3 is TGTGCCAGTAGTACTCCAGGGGCCTACGAGCAGTACTTC. The encoded protein is CASSTPGAYEQYF. Variable domain in full (rest from reference TRBV19 and TRBJ2-7): DGGITQSPKYLFRKEGQNVTLSCEQNLNHDAMYWYRQDPGQGLRLIYYSQIVNDFQKGDIAEGYSVSREKKESFPLTVTSAQKNPTAFYLCASSTPGAYEQYFGPGTRLTVT.

The chain joins TRBV4-1 to TRBJ1-1, with 8 bases matching TRBD1. The J segment lost 3 bases and the V segment lost 1 base, leaving 4 bases of the junction unmatched. This CDR3 comprises 15 residues. Germline V gene data show CDR1 as MGHRA and CDR2 as YSYEKL. CDR3 amino acids: CASSQVLGQDTEAFF. The CDR3 DNA follows: TGCGCCAGCAGCCAAGTCCTGGGACAGGACACTGAAGCTTTCTTT.

The rearrangement uses TRBV6-5 and TRBJ2-5, with D possibly being TRBD2 (6 bases). Germline V CDR1 and CDR2: MNHEY, SVGAGI. This CDR3 contains 15 residues. V gave up 6 bases and J gave up 2 bases, with 16 bases separating them. The CDR3: CASRRSGTLQETQYF. DNA of the CDR3: TGTGCCAGCAGACGATCCGGGACTCTTCAAGAGACCCAGTACTTC.

The rearrangement uses TRBV4-1 and TRBJ2-7; 11 nucleotides match TRBD2. This CDR3 spans 16 amino acids. Looked up from germline, CDR1 is MGHRA and CDR2 is YSYEKL. The V segment lost 4 bases and the J segment 2 bases; nucleotides outside the gene matches: 7. This CDR3 is CASSPTTSGSPYEQYF. The CDR3 DNA sequence: TGCGCCAGCAGCCCTACAACTAGCGGGAGTCCCTACGAGCAGTACTTC.

The rearrangement links TRBV6-1 to TRBJ2-7, with D tentatively TRBD1 (5 bases). CDR3 length equals 13 residues. Germline-derived CDR1 and CDR2 are MNHNS and SASEGT. V lost 6 bases to trimming and J lost 5 bases, with 14 bases between them. The CDR3 spells CASSRPQGNEQYF. The CDR3, as DNA: TGTGCCAGCAGCCGCCCCCAGGGAAACGAGCAGTACTTC.

The rearrangement links TRBV7-2 to TRBJ2-2, with TRBD2 as a possible D gene (5 bases). Germline-derived CDR1 and CDR2 are SGHTA and FQGNSA. CDR3 length: 15 amino acids. Trimming took 7 bases from V and 5 from J, leaving 17 bases between them. The CDR3 region is CASNLRLPGTGELFF. In nucleotides, the CDR3 is TGTGCCAGCAACCTGAGGCTACCGGGAACCGGGGAGCTGTTTTTT.

The chain carries TRBV7-2 and TRBJ2-5, with a tentative D call TRBD2 (6 bases). Germline lookup yields CDR1 SGHTA and CDR2 FQGNSA. The CDR3 is made up of 16 amino acids. Trimming took off 2 bases at V and 5 bases at J, with 18 bases between the two ends. The CDR3 DNA reads TGTGCCAGCAGCTTAAGGTCTAGTGGAGGGCGGGAGACCCAGTACTTC. Protein product: CASSLRSSGGRETQYF.

The chain carries TRBV7-9 and TRBJ1-1; TRBD1 aligns across 9 bases. Germline V gives CDR1 SEHNR, CDR2 FQNEAQ (reference sequence). CDR3 length: 13 amino acids. V lost 2 bases to trimming and J lost 8 bases; unmatched junction nucleotides: 3. CDR3 coding DNA: TGTGCCAGCAGCTTACGGGACAGGGTGGAAGCTTTCTTT. Its protein product is CASSLRDRVEAFF.

The chain employs TRBV28 and TRBJ1-3; D may be TRBD1 (5 bases). Per the germline V gene, CDR1 is MDHEN and CDR2 is SYDVKM. Trimming shortened V by 1 base and J by 3 bases, and 13 bases separated the two germline ends. The CDR3 has 16 residues. The CDR3 protein is CASSLFGGTGGNTIYF. The CDR3, as DNA: TGTGCCAGCAGTTTATTCGGAGGGACTGGTGGAAACACCATATATTTT.

This clone is a singleton in its sample. CDR3: CASNYGQNTEAFF. CDR3 nucleotide sequence: TGTGCCAGCAACTACGGACAAAACACTGAAGCTTTCTTT. V gene TRBV6-5 combines with J gene TRBJ1-1; D is possibly TRBD1 (5 bases). The V end was cut by 7 bases, the J end by 2 bases, with 11 bases between. The CDR3 runs to 13 residues. Germline CDR1 is MNHEY and CDR2 is SVGAGI.

This chain connects TRBV7-9 to TRBJ2-1; D unresolved. The V and J ends lost 4 bases and 3 bases respectively, with 10 bases between them. Germline V gives CDR1 SEHNR, CDR2 FQNEAQ (reference sequence). This CDR3 has 14 residues. CDR3: CASSSAPNYNEQFF. CDR3 bases: TGTGCCAGCAGCTCAGCTCCCAACTACAATGAGCAGTTCTTC. The whole variable domain, remainder taken from reference TRBV7-9 and TRBJ2-1, is DTGVSQNPRHKITKRGQNVTFRCDPISEHNRLYWYRQTLGQGPEFLTYFQNEAQLEKSRLLSDRFSAERPKGSFSTLEIQRTEQGDSAMYLCASSSAPNYNEQFFGPGTRLTVL.

V gene TRBV28 combines with J gene TRBJ2-7, with a possible D match to TRBD2 (5 bases). Looked up from germline, CDR1 is MDHEN and CDR2 is SYDVKM. V was cut by 5 bases and J by 0 bases, with 11 bases left in between. The CDR3 has 14 amino acids. CDR3 DNA: TGTGCCAGCAGTAGACTAACTAGCTCCTACGAGCAGTACTTC. It specifies CASSRLTSSYEQYF.

The chain carries TRBV19 and TRBJ2-5; 8 nucleotides align to TRBD2. The DNA end is a closer match to TRBJ2-7, so the J assignment may be wrong. The CDR3 is 16 amino acids. The germline CDR1 and CDR2 sequences are LNHDA and SQIVND (reference sequence). The CDR3 reads CASSIRAGDFLSEQYF. DNA of the CDR3: TGTGCCAGTAGTATCCGAGCGGGAGACTTTCTGAGCGAGCAGTACTTC.

This rearrangement joins TRBV4-3 to TRBJ1-1, with 7 bases identical to TRBD1. Germline CDR1 reads LGHNA; CDR2 reads YSLEER. V shed 1 base, J shed 5 bases, and the junction held 7 bases outside the gene matches. This CDR3 region has 15 residues. CDR3 protein: CASSQGAGGRTEAFF. CDR3 bases: TGCGCCAGCAGCCAAGGTGCAGGGGGGAGGACTGAAGCTTTCTTT.

The V call is TRBV27, the J call TRBJ2-7; 9 bases agree with TRBD1. The CDR3 is made up of 14 amino acids. V lost 2 bases and J lost 3; bases outside the gene matches: 2. CDR1 and CDR2 from the germline V gene are MNHEY and SMNVEV (reference sequence). The CDR3, as DNA: TGTGCCAGCAGTTTAAGGGACAGGGACTACGAGCAGTACTTC. Its protein product is CASSLRDRDYEQYF.

The chain uses TRBV19 and TRBJ1-1, with a weak D call TRBD1 (6 bases). CDR3 length equals 13 residues. Trimming removed 5 bases from V and 10 bases from J, with 17 bases in between. The germline V gene has CDR1 LNHDA and CDR2 SQIVND (reference sequence). CDR3 residues: CASSWTATVGAFF. For the CDR3, the DNA is TGTGCCAGTAGTTGGACAGCCACGGTCGGAGCTTTCTTT.

The J gene is TRBJ1-5, the V gene TRBV28; weak D call: TRBD1 (6 bases). The CDR3 runs to 17 residues. With 6 bases removed from V and 0 bases from J, the gap between germline ends came to 18 bases. Germline V lookup: CDR1 MDHEN, CDR2 SYDVKM. The CDR3 protein is CASSLTGVHYSNQPQHF. Here the CDR3 DNA reads TGTGCCAGCAGCTTGACAGGTGTACACTATAGCAATCAGCCCCAGCATTTT.

The chain is built from TRBV7-2 and TRBJ2-7, with 10 bases aligning to TRBD2. CDR3 size: 14 residues. Per germline, CDR1 SGHTA and CDR2 FQGNSA. With V trimmed by 4 bases and J by 2 bases, 2 bases remained unmatched. CDR3 DNA: TGTGCCAGCAGCTCTAGCGGGGGCCCCTACGAGCAGTACTTC. It specifies CASSSSGGPYEQYF.

This chain links TRBV27 with TRBJ2-5; 12 bases align to TRBD2. Germline CDR1 is MNHEY and CDR2 is SMNVEV (reference sequence). J was trimmed by 4 bases and V by 4 bases; bases with no gene match: 1. The CDR3 loop spans 14 amino acids. DNA of the CDR3: TGTGCCAGCAGTTCACTAGCGGGGGGAGAGACCCAGTACTTC. Protein: CASSSLAGGETQYF.

The chain links TRBV28 to TRBJ2-7, with D possibly being TRBD1 (6 bases). The CDR3 runs 15 residues. Between the trimmed V and J ends, which lost 4 bases and 2 bases, there was a span of 15 bases. In germline, CDR1 is MDHEN, CDR2 SYDVKM. The DNA of the CDR3 is TGTGCCAGCAGTTCCGCTCGGACAGCCACCTACGAGCAGTACTTC. Translation gives CASSSARTATYEQYF.

This chain connects TRBV18 to TRBJ1-5; 9 bases align to TRBD1. Germline CDR1 is KGHSH and CDR2 is LQKENI. The CDR3 has 13 residues. V was pared by 6 bases and J by 6 bases, with 3 bases of the junction left unmatched. CDR3 region: CASSGDRVQPQHF. CDR3 nucleotide sequence: TGTGCCAGCTCGGGGGACAGGGTTCAGCCCCAGCATTTT.

The J gene is TRBJ2-2, the V gene TRBV27; a possible D gene is TRBD1 (5 bases). With 6 bases removed from V and 4 bases from J, the gap between germline ends came to 9 bases. Looked up from germline, CDR1 is MNHEY and CDR2 is SMNVEV (reference sequence). The CDR3 extends over 13 amino acids. CDR3 residues: CASSLGVTGELFF. CDR3 DNA sequence: TGTGCCAGCAGCCTAGGGGTCACCGGGGAGCTGTTTTTT.

In DNA form, the CDR3 reads TGTGCCAGCAGCTTGGACGGTACTAGCGGGAGCAGGGGGGGGACCTACGAGCAGTACTTC. It codes for CASSLDGTSGSRGGTYEQYF. This sequence joins TRBV5-4 and TRBJ2-7; TRBD2 aligns across 11 bases. V was pared by 0 bases and J by 2 bases, with 16 bases of the junction left unmatched. This CDR3 is built from 20 residues. Germline CDR1 and CDR2: SGHNT and YYREEE (reference sequence).

The chain combines TRBV28 with TRBJ1-3; D not resolved. V dropped 7 bases and J dropped 0 bases, with 16 bases sitting between them. Germline V gene lookup returns CDR1 MDHEN and CDR2 SYDVKM. This CDR3 spans 16 amino acids. Here the CDR3 reads CASINASTLSGNTIYF. CDR3 nucleotide sequence: TGTGCCAGCATTAATGCTAGTACTCTCTCTGGAAACACCATATATTTT.

The chain recombines TRBV28 with TRBJ1-5, with 9 bases identical to TRBD1. The germline V gene encodes CDR1 MDHEN and CDR2 SYDVKM. The V segment lost 5 bases and the J segment 9 bases; nucleotides outside the gene matches: 8. There are 14 residues in the CDR3. DNA of the CDR3: TGTGCCAGCAGTCTACTAGACAGGGGGACGCCCCAGCATTTT. Protein: CASSLLDRGTPQHF.